Below are 25 T cell receptor beta chains sequenced from a single sample in a study of human T cells and chemical hapten exposure (dated by TCRdb to about 2021). In light of the paper, this sample's time point label describes: patch test 2, 6 weeks after DPC sensitization. The sample's treatment or condition label, in plain terms: therapeutic diphenylcyclopropenone sensitization with weekly scalp DPC. The library was generated by RACE. TCRdb records NextSeq 500 as the sequencer. TCRdb reanalyzed the raw reads on its own, using fastp at Q25 for trimming and MiXCR for clone calling, and kept in-frame beta chains. When rows share a CDR3 protein, they turn into one entry using the most common DNA and genes. The sample includes approximately 85,000 distinct CDR3 sequences, with roughly a tenth observed a single time. The ten most abundant clones make up approximately 2.5% of the sample. Sequenced here: whole blood, sampled in connection with sensitization to the hapten diphenylcyclopropenone (DPC). The receptor source for this set is a woman under 40 with alopecia areata. Some clones in this sample may be carry-over from other donors' samples.

V is TRBV5-1 and J is TRBJ2-7, with a weak D call TRBD2 (5 bases). Germline V lookup: CDR1 SGHRS, CDR2 YFSETQ. V lost 5 bases and J 3 bases, leaving 12 bases between the germline ends. The CDR3 spans 13 residues. The CDR3 loop is CASRGELNYEQYF. CDR3 DNA sequence: TGCGCCAGCAGGGGAGAGTTGAACTACGAGCAGTACTTC.

This clonotype showed up many times. The chain has TRBV9 and TRBJ2-7; possibly TRBD2 for D (6 bases). This CDR3 is 14 amino acids long. Trimming took 4 bases from V and 2 from J, leaving 13 bases between them. Looked up from germline, CDR1 is SGDLS and CDR2 is YYNGEE. The CDR3 is CASSPGLATYEQYF. The CDR3 DNA sequence: TGTGCCAGCAGCCCGGGACTCGCGACCTACGAGCAGTACTTC.

The chain carries TRBV11-1 and TRBJ2-2; D not certain. The CDR3 is 15 residues long. Germline values: CDR1 SGHAT, CDR2 FQDESV (reference sequence). Trimming stripped 5 bases from V and 7 bases from J, with 17 bases between. Written as DNA, the CDR3 is TGTGCCAGCAGCCCCTCTCCCACTATAGGCGGGGAGCTGTTTTTT. It encodes CASSPSPTIGGELFF. Combining the CDR3 with reference TRBV11-1 and TRBJ2-2 gives the whole variable domain EAEVAQSPRYKITEKSQAVAFWCDPISGHATLYWYRQILGQGPELLVQFQDESVVDDSQLPKDRFSAERLKGVDSTLKIQPAELGDSAMYLCASSPSPTIGGELFFGEGSRLTVL.

At least ten counts were recorded for this clonotype. The chain links TRBV12-5 to TRBJ2-1, with a tentative D call TRBD2 (6 bases). V was trimmed by 6 bases and J by 7 bases, leaving 13 bases between them. CDR3 length equals 13 residues. Germline CDR1 and CDR2: LGHNT and FRNRAP. In nucleotides, the CDR3 is TGTGCTAGTGGCAAGCGGGCTGGGAATGAGCAGTTCTTC. Its translation: CASGKRAGNEQFF.

This clonotype was counted at least ten times. The chain has TRBV20-1 and TRBJ1-5, with unresolved D. In germline, CDR1 is DFQATT, CDR2 SNEGSKA (reference sequence). Trimming took 6 bases from V and 3 from J, leaving 24 bases between them. CDR3 size: 17 residues. CDR3 loop: CSAARPDLGFYNQPQHF. The CDR3 DNA reads as TGCAGTGCCGCCCGTCCCGATCTTGGCTTCTACAATCAGCCCCAGCATTTT.

This clonotype was recorded at least ten times. The CDR3 sequence is CSAGDRSGSPLHF. The CDR3 nucleotides read TGCAGCGCCGGGGACAGGTCGGGTTCACCCCTCCACTTT. The chain couples TRBV29-1 to TRBJ1-6, with 8 positions matching TRBD1. The V gene end was trimmed by 7 bases and the J gene end by 9 bases; junction bases not matched to a gene: 8. This CDR3 is built from 13 residues. The germline CDR1 and CDR2 sequences are SQVTM and ANQGSEA.

This clonotype was detected many times. The V call is TRBV14, the J call TRBJ1-5; 10 nucleotides match TRBD1. This CDR3 has 22 residues. V lost 3 bases and J lost 1; bases outside the gene matches: 21. Germline CDR1 SGHDN, CDR2 FVKESK. The CDR3 DNA is TGTGCCAGCAGCCAGAAGTATCACGCACGGGACAGGGGATGTCCGAGCAATCAGCCCCAGCATTTT. The encoded protein is CASSQKYHARDRGCPSNQPQHF.

In this sample, this clonotype turned up a few times. This chain uses TRBV7-2 with TRBJ2-3, with TRBD2 identical over 10 bases. The germline gives CDR1 SGHTA, CDR2 FQGNSA. V lost 2 bases and J lost 4; bases outside the gene matches: 6. The CDR3 loop spans 16 amino acids. CDR3 protein: CASSLMSGRASDTQYF. Here the CDR3 DNA reads TGTGCCAGCAGCTTAATGAGCGGGAGGGCCTCAGATACGCAGTATTTT.

This rearrangement joins TRBV6-2 or TRBV6-3 to TRBJ1-1; 9 positions match TRBD1. Germline V gives CDR1 MNHEY, CDR2 SVGEGT. V gave up 7 bases and J gave up 5 bases; unmatched junction bases: 8. This CDR3 comprises 14 residues. The CDR3 sequence is CASTKGQGVTEAFF. In DNA form, the CDR3 reads TGTGCCAGCACCAAGGGACAGGGTGTAACTGAAGCTTTCTTT.

This clonotype was seen at least ten times. J is TRBJ1-1 and V is TRBV28, with D possibly matching TRBD1 (6 bases). CDR3 length: 13 amino acids. Germline-derived CDR1 and CDR2 are MDHEN and SYDVKM. With 8 bases removed from V and 4 bases from J, the gap between germline ends came to 14 bases. The CDR3 reads CASGYRVGTEAFF. The DNA for the CDR3 is TGTGCCAGCGGGTACAGGGTCGGCACTGAAGCTTTCTTT.

The chain has TRBV5-1 and TRBJ1-2; perhaps TRBD1 as D (5 bases). The CDR3 extends over 14 amino acids. Germline CDR1 and CDR2: SGHRS and YFSETQ. Deletions cut 5 bases from V and 9 bases from J, with 20 bases between. The CDR3 spells CASSRDRLEGSYTF. The CDR3 bases are TGCGCCAGCAGTCGAGACAGACTCGAGGGAAGCTACACCTTC.

This clonotype showed up many times. The J gene is TRBJ1-5, the V gene TRBV6-2 or TRBV6-3; D is undetermined. Trimming stripped 6 bases from V and 3 bases from J, with 9 bases between. CDR1 and CDR2 from the germline V gene are MNHEY and SVGEGT. This CDR3 spans 13 amino acids. Here the CDR3 reads CASSRGTNQPQHF. The CDR3 nucleotides read TGTGCCAGCAGCCGCGGAACCAATCAGCCCCAGCATTTT.

This clonotype was seen ten or more times. The chain links TRBV2 to TRBJ2-7; D is undetermined. Trimming took off 0 bases at V and 0 bases at J, with 12 bases between the two ends. Germline assignment: CDR1 SNHLY and CDR2 FYNNEI. This CDR3 is 16 amino acids long. CDR3 nucleotide sequence: TGTGCCAGCAGTGAAGCGCGACTGGACGGCTCCTACGAGCAGTACTTC. Its protein is CASSEARLDGSYEQYF.

This clonotype was observed many times. V gene TRBV3-1 combines with J gene TRBJ1-3; D gene unclear. The length of the CDR3 is 16 residues. Germline CDR1 is LGHDT and CDR2 is YNNKEL (reference sequence). V dropped 3 bases and J dropped 0 bases, with 12 bases sitting between them. In DNA form, the CDR3 reads TGTGCCAGCAGCCACCGTCCACGAGACTCTGGAAACACCATATATTTT. Protein product: CASSHRPRDSGNTIYF.

This clonotype has ten or more counts. The chain couples TRBV13 to TRBJ1-2; D might be TRBD1 (5 bases). Germline V gene lookup returns CDR1 PRHDT and CDR2 FYEKMQ (reference sequence). Deletions cut 5 bases from V and 0 bases from J, with 16 bases between. This CDR3 has 16 residues. CDR3: CASSARGQGANYGYTF. In DNA form, the CDR3 reads TGTGCCAGCAGCGCGAGAGGACAAGGAGCTAACTATGGCTACACCTTC.

The chain has TRBV28 and TRBJ2-2; 8 bases are a match to TRBD1. With 4 bases clipped from V and 4 bases from J, the junction kept 5 bases outside the gene matches. The CDR3 has 15 amino acids. Germline V gives CDR1 MDHEN, CDR2 SYDVKM. CDR3 nucleotide sequence: TGTGCCAGCAGTTCCGGACAGGGCGGCACCGGGGAGCTGTTTTTT. Amino acids: CASSSGQGGTGELFF.

This clonotype was counted ten times or more. The chain uses TRBV19 and TRBJ1-4; TRBD1 agrees at 7 bases. The length of the CDR3 is 17 residues. Germline CDR1 and CDR2: LNHDA and SQIVND (reference sequence). V dropped 0 bases and J dropped 7; count of bases not matched to a gene: 11. The CDR3 region is CASSIDLGTAGGEKLFF. CDR3 bases: TGTGCCAGTAGTATAGATCTAGGGACAGCAGGGGGTGAAAAACTGTTTTTT. Full variable domain (missing parts from reference TRBV19 and TRBJ1-4): DGGITQSPKYLFRKEGQNVTLSCEQNLNHDAMYWYRQDPGQGLRLIYYSQIVNDFQKGDIAEGYSVSREKKESFPLTVTSAQKNPTAFYLCASSIDLGTAGGEKLFFGSGTQLSVL.

The gene calls are TRBV7-2 and TRBJ2-5; D gene uncertain. With 1 base removed from V and 4 bases from J, the gap between germline ends came to 7 bases. Per germline, CDR1 SGHTA and CDR2 FQGNSA. This CDR3 comprises 13 residues. The CDR3, as DNA: TGTGCCAGCAGCTTAGTAGTTTTAGAGACCCAGTACTTC. Translation gives CASSLVVLETQYF.

The chain links TRBV6-7 to TRBJ1-1, with 12 bases lining up with TRBD1. TRBV6-7 qualifies as an ORF whose function is uncertain. The CDR3 has 15 residues. V shed 4 bases, J shed 6 bases, and the junction held 6 bases outside the gene matches. The CDR3 DNA is TGTGCCAGCAGTTGCCGGGACAGGGGGCAACCTGAAGCTTTCTTT. As protein: CASSCRDRGQPEAFF.

This clonotype has at least ten counts. This CDR3 is CASSYGLNTGELFF. The DNA of the CDR3 is TGTGCCAGCAGTTATGGGCTGAACACCGGGGAGCTGTTTTTT. V is TRBV27 and J is TRBJ2-2; the D is unclear. The length of the CDR3 is 14 residues. V gave up 4 bases and J gave up 1 base, with 7 bases separating them. From germline, CDR1 is MNHEY and CDR2 SMNVEV (reference sequence).

The chain carries TRBV19 and TRBJ1-6; D is perhaps TRBD1 (5 bases). V was cut by 8 bases and J by 7 bases, with 15 bases left in between. Germline CDR1 LNHDA, CDR2 SQIVND (reference sequence). CDR3 length: 14 amino acids. The CDR3 DNA follows: TGTGCCAGTTCATCCACAGGTGGGAATTCACCCCTCCACTTT. This encodes CASSSTGGNSPLHF.

This clonotype has a count of ten or more. This sequence joins TRBV14 and TRBJ1-1, with 8 positions matching TRBD1. The trim removed 4 bases at V and 1 base at J, leaving 2 bases unmatched. Germline V gene sequence: CDR1 SGHDN, CDR2 FVKESK. The CDR3 contains 14 residues. The CDR3 loop reads CASSRDRKNTEAFF. CDR3 in DNA: TGTGCCAGCAGCCGGGACAGGAAGAACACTGAAGCTTTCTTT.

The sample holds many counts of this clonotype. The chain employs TRBV6-2 or TRBV6-3 and TRBJ2-1; D possibly corresponds to TRBD1 (6 bases). The germline gives CDR1 MNHEY, CDR2 SVGEGT. Trimming stripped 6 bases from V and 1 base from J, with 16 bases between. The CDR3 spans 16 residues. The CDR3 region is CASRSYRDNSYNEQFF. Here the CDR3 DNA reads TGTGCCAGCAGGTCCTACCGGGACAATTCCTACAATGAGCAGTTCTTC.

This clonotype was picked up many times. V usage is TRBV14 and J usage is TRBJ1-4; maybe TRBD1 (5 bases). Trimming removed 4 bases from V and 7 bases from J, with 16 bases in between. The CDR3 is 15 amino acids. CDR1 SGHDN and CDR2 FVKESK come from the germline V gene. The CDR3 nucleotides read TGTGCCAGCAGCCCGTACGGGGGGGTGGGTGAAAAACTGTTTTTT. Translating gives CASSPYGGVGEKLFF. The full variable domain, its missing parts supplied by reference TRBV14 and TRBJ1-4, is EAGVTQFPSHSVIEKGQTVTLRCDPISGHDNLYWYRRVMGKEIKFLLHFVKESKQDESGMPNNRFLAERTGGTYSTLKVQPAELEDSGVYFCASSPYGGVGEKLFFGSGTQLSVL.

There are many counts of this clonotype. V gene TRBV7-2 combines with J gene TRBJ1-4, with 11 bases aligning to TRBD1. Trimming took 4 bases from V and 8 from J; bases not matched to a gene: 3. The CDR3 has 14 residues. Germline lookup yields CDR1 SGHTA and CDR2 FQGNSA. The CDR3 sequence: CASSWTGGREKLFF. Here the CDR3 DNA reads TGTGCCAGCAGCTGGACAGGGGGCAGGGAAAAACTGTTTTTT. Variable domain in full (rest from reference TRBV7-2 and TRBJ1-4): GAGVSQSPSNKVTEKGKDVELRCDPISGHTALYWYRQSLGQGLEFLIYFQGNSAPDKSGLPSDRFSAERTGGSVSTLTIQRTQQEDSAVYLCASSWTGGREKLFFGSGTQLSVL.